This T cell receptor beta chain was captured by sequencing in a study of blood T cell repertoires in COVID-19. In terms of age and location, participants ranged from about 18 to 95 years and lived in about two dozen US areas. The CDR3 runs to 12 residues. The V and J ends lost 8 bases and 0 bases respectively, with 7 bases between them. Per the germline V gene, CDR1 is MNHEY and CDR2 is SVGAGI. Measured with immunoSEQ multiplex PCR; TCRdb has only the in-frame clones, and not every one. The table records around 250,000 clones, approximately 85% of them present only once. Sequencing was done on a sample of PBMCs or T cells enriched from blood (not recorded which). The clonotype was recovered from a woman between 45 and 60 years old with acute COVID-19. This rearrangement joins TRBV6-5 to TRBJ1-1, with no clear D. In DNA, the CDR3 is TGTGCCAGCGGTTGGCTGAACACTGAAGCTTTCTTT. Amino acids: CASGWLNTEAFF.